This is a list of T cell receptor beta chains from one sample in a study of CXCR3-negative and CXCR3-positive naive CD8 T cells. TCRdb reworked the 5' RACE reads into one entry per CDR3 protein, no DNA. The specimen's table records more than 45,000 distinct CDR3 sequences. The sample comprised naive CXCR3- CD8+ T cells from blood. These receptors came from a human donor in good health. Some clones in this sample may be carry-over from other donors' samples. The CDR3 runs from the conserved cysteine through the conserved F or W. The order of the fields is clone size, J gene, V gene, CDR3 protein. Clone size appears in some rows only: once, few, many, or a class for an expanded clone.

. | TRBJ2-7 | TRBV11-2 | CASSLVRGGTGPFMDF
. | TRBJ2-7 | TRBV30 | CAWSVVSYEQYF
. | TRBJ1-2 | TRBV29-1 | CSVDGGSYYGYTF
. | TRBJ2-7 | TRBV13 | CASSSRLAPSYEQYF
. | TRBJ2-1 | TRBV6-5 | CASSLTSGGINEQFF
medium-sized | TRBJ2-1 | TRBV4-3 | CASSTSSRGTSSYNEQFF
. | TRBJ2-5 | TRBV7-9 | CASSRLAPNGETQYF
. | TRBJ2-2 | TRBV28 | CASSLPSAGRGTGELFF
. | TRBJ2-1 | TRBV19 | CASSGRPSYNEQFF
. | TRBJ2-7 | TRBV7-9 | CASSTGTGLAEQYF
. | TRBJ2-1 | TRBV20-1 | CSARDLAGLYNEQFF
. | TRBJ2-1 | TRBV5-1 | CATGDPPAGEYNEQFF
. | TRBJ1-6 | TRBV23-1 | CASSPPMTGPNSPLHF
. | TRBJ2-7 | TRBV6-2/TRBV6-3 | CASSRNRVNYEQYF
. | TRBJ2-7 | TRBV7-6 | CASSPVDYEQYF
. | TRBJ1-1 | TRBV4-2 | CASSQGNGNTAAFF
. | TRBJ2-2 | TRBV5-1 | CASSYTRDRPGELFF
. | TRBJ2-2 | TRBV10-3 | CAISGQGGSTGELFF
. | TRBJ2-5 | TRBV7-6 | CASSRHRVETQYF
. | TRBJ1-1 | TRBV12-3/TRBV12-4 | CASSLVRGGTEAFF
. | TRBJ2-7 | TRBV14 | CASSQLSYGSYEQYF
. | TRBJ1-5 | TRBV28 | CASSIPPRHGQPQHF
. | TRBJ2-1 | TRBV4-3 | CASSQEFSGSIRNEQFF
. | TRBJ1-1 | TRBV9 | CASSVAGGIATEAFF
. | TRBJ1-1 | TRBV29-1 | CSVLTFSATEAFF
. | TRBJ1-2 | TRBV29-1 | CSVETGDYGYTF
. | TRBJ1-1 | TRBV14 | CASSQPQTGTGNTEAFF
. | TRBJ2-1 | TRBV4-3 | CASSQGYEQFF
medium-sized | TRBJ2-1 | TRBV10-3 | CAISEPSEYNEQFF
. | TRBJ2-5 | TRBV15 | CATSRDKETQYF
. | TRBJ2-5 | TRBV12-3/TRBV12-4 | CASSLVAAFRETQYF
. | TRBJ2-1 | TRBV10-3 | CAISEDRDSYNEQFF
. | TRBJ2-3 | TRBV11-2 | CASSVDRGATSTDTQYF
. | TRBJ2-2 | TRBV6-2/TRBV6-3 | CASSPTSGVNTGELFF
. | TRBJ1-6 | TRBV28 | CASRSPIELSSYNSPLHF
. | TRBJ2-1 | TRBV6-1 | CASSEKGYNEQFF
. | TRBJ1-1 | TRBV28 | CASRWGPATEAFF
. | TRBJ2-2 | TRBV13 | CASSASGGPATGELFF
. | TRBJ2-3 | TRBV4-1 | CASSQVGEAGDDTQYF
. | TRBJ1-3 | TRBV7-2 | CASSLVWGNTIYF
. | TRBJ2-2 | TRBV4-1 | CASSYVGGRAGELFF
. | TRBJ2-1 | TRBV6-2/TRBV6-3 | CASSYTRDEQFF
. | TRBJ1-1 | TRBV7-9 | CASSPGTRAGAFF
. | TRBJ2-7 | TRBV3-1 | CASSQGQGALEQYF
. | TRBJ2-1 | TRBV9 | CASSNSGTEFF
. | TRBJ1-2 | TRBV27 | CASSLDRDGYGYTF
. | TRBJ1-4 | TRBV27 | CASRPGATNEKLFF
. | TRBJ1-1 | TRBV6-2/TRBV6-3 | CASSYPLSGRVAEAFF
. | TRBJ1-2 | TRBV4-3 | CASSLLGDNNYGYTF
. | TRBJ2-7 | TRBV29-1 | CSVAQPGQGPYEQYF
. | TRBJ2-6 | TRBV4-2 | CASSQEVGSGANVLTF
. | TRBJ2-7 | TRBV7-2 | CASSPIGGLGYEQYF
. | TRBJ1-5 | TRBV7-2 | CASSLGFGQGQPQHF